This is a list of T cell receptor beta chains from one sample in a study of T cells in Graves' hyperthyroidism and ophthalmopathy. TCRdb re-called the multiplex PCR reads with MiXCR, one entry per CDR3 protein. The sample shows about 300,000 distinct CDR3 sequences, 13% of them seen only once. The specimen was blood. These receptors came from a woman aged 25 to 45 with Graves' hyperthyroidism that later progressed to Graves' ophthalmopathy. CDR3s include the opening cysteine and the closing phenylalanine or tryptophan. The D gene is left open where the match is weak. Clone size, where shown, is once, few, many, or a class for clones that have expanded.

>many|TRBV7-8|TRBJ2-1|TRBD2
CASSLYEREPYNEQFF
TGTGCCAGCAGCTTATACGAGCGGGAGCCCTACAATGAGCAGTTCTTC
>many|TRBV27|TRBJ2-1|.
CASGEKPFSYNEQFF
TGTGCCAGCGGGGAGAAGCCCTTCTCCTACAATGAGCAGTTCTTC
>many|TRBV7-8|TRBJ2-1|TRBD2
CASGAAGGSSYNEQFF
TGTGCCAGCGGGGCAGCGGGAGGGAGCTCCTACAATGAGCAGTTCTTC
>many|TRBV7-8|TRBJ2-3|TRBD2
CASSLDRGLAGVLTDTQYF
TGTGCCAGCAGCTTAGATAGGGGACTAGCGGGAGTTTTAACAGATACGCAGTATTTT
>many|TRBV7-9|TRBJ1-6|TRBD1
CASSLAGTGVSPLHF
TGTGCCAGCAGCTTAGCCGGGACAGGGGTCTCACCCCTCCACTTT
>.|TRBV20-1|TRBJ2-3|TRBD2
CSARGGLAGGRKYF
TGCAGTGCTAGGGGTGGACTAGCGGGAGGGCGGAAGTATTTT
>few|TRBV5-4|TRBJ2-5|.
CASNSADQETQYF
TGTGCCAGCAATTCGGCCGATCAAGAGACCCAGTACTTC
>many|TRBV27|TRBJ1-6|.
CASSSWGDEGSPLHF
TGTGCCAGCAGTTCGTGGGGAGATGAGGGGTCACCCCTCCACTTT
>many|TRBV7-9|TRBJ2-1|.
CASSTSISYNEQFF
TGTGCCAGCAGCACCTCCATCTCCTACAATGAGCAGTTCTTC
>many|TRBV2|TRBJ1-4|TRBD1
CASKREQGELEKLFF
TGTGCCAGCAAGCGAGAACAGGGGGAGTTGGAAAAACTGTTTTTT
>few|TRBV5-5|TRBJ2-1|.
CASIPRGLVLRNEQFF
TGTGCCAGCATCCCCCGGGGTCTAGTCCTCCGCAATGAGCAGTTCTTC
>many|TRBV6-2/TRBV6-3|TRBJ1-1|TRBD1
CASSRGTGGRAFF
TGTGCCAGCAGTAGGGGGACAGGGGGCCGCGCTTTCTTT
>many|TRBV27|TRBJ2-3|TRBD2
CASSLGTSATDTQYF
TGTGCCAGCAGTTTGGGGACTAGCGCCACAGATACGCAGTATTTT
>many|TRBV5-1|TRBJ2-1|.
CASSLVWGAMNNEQFF
TGCGCCAGCAGCTTGGTTTGGGGGGCTATGAACAATGAGCAGTTCTTC
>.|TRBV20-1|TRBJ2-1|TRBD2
CSASSGLAGEYEQFF
TGCAGTGCTAGTTCGGGACTAGCGGGGGAATATGAGCAGTTCTTC
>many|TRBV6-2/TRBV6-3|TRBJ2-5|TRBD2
CASSYSSGRVQETQYF
TGTGCCAGCAGTTACTCGAGCGGGAGGGTACAAGAGACCCAGTACTTC
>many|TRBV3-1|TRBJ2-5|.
CASSQGVEETQYF
TGTGCCAGCAGCCAGGGGGTGGAAGAGACCCAGTACTTC
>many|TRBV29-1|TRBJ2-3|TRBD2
CSVLGLAGGPSTDTQYF
TGCAGCGTTTTAGGGCTAGCGGGAGGACCTAGCACAGATACGCAGTATTTT
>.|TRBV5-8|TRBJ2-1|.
CASSGPNEQFF
TGTGCCAGCAGCGGTCCCAATGAGCAGTTCTTC
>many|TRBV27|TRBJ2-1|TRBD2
CASRTSGARHEQFF
TGTGCCAGCAGAACTAGCGGGGCCAGGCACGAGCAGTTCTTC
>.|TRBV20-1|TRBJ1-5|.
CSAHRDPNQPQHF
TGCAGTGCCCACCGGGACCCTAATCAGCCCCAGCATTTT
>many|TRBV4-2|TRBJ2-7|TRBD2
CASSQDPAAGGLEQYF
TGTGCCAGCAGCCAAGATCCGGCGGCGGGAGGGCTGGAGCAGTACTTC
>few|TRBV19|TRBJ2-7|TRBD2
CASSPVAGGAYEQYF
TGTGCCAGTAGTCCCGTAGCGGGAGGGGCCTACGAGCAGTACTTC
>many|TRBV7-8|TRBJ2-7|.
CASSFLGSTGEQYF
TGTGCCAGCAGCTTTTTAGGGAGTACGGGGGAGCAGTACTTC
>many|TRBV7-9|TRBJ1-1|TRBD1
CASSLGDRVGTEAFF
TGTGCCAGCAGCTTAGGGGACAGGGTTGGGACTGAAGCTTTCTTT
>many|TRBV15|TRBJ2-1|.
CATSRESPRASSYNEQFF
TGTGCCACCAGCAGAGAATCTCCGCGGGCGAGCTCCTACAATGAGCAGTTCTTC
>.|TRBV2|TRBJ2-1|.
CASSDRGVFYNEQFF
TGTGCCAGCAGTGACAGGGGAGTGTTCTACAATGAGCAGTTCTTC
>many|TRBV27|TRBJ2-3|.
CASRLRALYTDTQYF
TGTGCCAGCAGATTAAGGGCATTATACACAGATACGCAGTATTTT
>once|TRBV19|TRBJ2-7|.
CASRSGTSGFYEQYF
TGTGCCAGTAGGTCCGGGACCTCAGGATTCTACGAGCAGTACTTC
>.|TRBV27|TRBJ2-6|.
CASSSPKPSTGANVLTF
TGTGCCAGCAGTTCCCCCAAGCCATCAACTGGGGCCAACGTCCTGACTTTC
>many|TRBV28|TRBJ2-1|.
CASSSTNERFF
TGTGCCAGCAGTTCCACCAATGAGCGGTTCTTC
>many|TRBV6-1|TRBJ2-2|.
CASSSLGVGAGGELFF
TGTGCCAGCAGTTCCCTCGGAGTAGGCGCCGGCGGGGAGCTGTTTTTT
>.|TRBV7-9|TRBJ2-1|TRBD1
CASSLPLGQGRFYNEQFF
TGTGCCAGCAGCCTACCCCTCGGACAGGGCCGATTCTACAATGAGCAGTTCTTC
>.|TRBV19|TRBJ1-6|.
CASSIDKGNSPLHF
TGTGCCAGTAGTATCGACAAGGGGAATTCACCCCTCCACTTT
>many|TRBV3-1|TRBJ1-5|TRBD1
CASSRGQGGRPQHF
TGTGCCAGCAGCCGTGGTCAGGGGGGAAGGCCCCAGCATTTT
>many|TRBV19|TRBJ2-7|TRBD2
CASSISSSGNAEQYF
TGTGCCAGTAGTATATCGAGCAGCGGGAATGCCGAGCAGTACTTC
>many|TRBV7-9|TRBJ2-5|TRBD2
CASSLRTSGLPKGETQYF
TGTGCCAGCAGCCTCAGGACTAGCGGGTTACCTAAGGGAGAGACCCAGTACTTC
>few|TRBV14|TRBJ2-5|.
CASSQELNSWETQYF
TGTGCCAGCAGCCAAGAGTTAAACTCATGGGAGACCCAGTACTTC
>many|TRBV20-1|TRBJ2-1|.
CSARDVSTGQFNEQFF
TGCAGTGCTAGAGATGTCAGCACAGGGCAATTCAATGAGCAGTTCTTC
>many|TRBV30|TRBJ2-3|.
CAWRARQQTFTDTQYF
TGTGCCTGGAGGGCTCGGCAACAGACCTTCACAGATACGCAGTATTTT
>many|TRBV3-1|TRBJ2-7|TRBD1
CASSLDRVHEQYF
TGTGCCAGCAGCCTGGACAGGGTACACGAGCAGTACTTC
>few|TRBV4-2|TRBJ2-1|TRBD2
CASSQVRREGHDNEQFF
TGTGCCAGCAGCCAAGTCCGCCGGGAGGGCCACGACAATGAGCAGTTCTTC
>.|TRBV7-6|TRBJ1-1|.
CASSLGHHTEAFF
TGTGCCAGCAGCTTAGGCCACCACACTGAAGCTTTCTTT
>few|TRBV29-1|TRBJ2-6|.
CSAFSDAGANVLTF
TGCAGCGCCTTCTCCGATGCAGGGGCCAACGTCCTGACTTTC
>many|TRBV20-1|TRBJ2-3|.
CSAHYSGGTDTQYF
TGCAGTGCCCATTATAGCGGCGGCACAGATACGCAGTATTTT
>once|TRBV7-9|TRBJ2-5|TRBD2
CASSSGTSGKDEETQYF
TGTGCCAGCAGCTCCGGGACTAGCGGGAAGGACGAGGAGACCCAGTACTTC
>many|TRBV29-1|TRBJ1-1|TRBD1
CSVGGTATNTEAFF
TGCAGCGTTGGTGGGACAGCAACGAACACTGAAGCTTTCTTT